Detailed here is one T cell receptor (beta chain). What it recognizes is unknown. This sample was taken from a study of blood T cells in healthy people across ages. Broader study findings: Because donor CMV status was unknown, expanded clonotype changes were possibly confounded.

CDR1 and CDR2 (germline): MDHEN, SYDVKM. The CDR3 has 16 residues. V shed 7 bases and J shed 4 bases, with 20 bases lying between them. Next came a second PCR, run for about 7 to 12 cycles, which used a sample-barcoded 5' primer along with a J-beta primer mix. Tagging of each cDNA molecule was performed by a template-switch adaptor with 12 random nucleotides. TCRdb re-called the 5' RACE reads through MiXCR, storing one row per CDR3 protein. The profile shows 1.5 million to 2 million distinct CDR3 sequences, about 28% of them singletons. Sequencing was carried out using blood. The sequence derives from a woman in her thirties in good health. The chain joins TRBV28 to TRBJ1-5; D gene ambiguous. In DNA, the CDR3 is TGTGCCAGCAAACCTATCCGGACGGGTGGGAATCAGCCCCAGCATTTT. Protein: CASKPIRTGGNQPQHF.